This T cell receptor beta chain was documented in a study of blood T cell repertoires in COVID-19. Study summary: Acute-phase and convalescent COVID-19 samples originated in the United States, Italy and Spain. T cells, B-cell-depleted T cells, or PBMCs supplied cDNA or gDNA.

CDR3 length: 11 residues. The V and J ends lost 5 bases and 4 bases respectively, with 9 bases between them. Germline CDR1 is DFQATT and CDR2 is SNEGSKA (reference sequence). As processed by the authors: Reference gene primer amplification gave estimated nucleated cell counts. Sequencing was performed with immunoSEQ multiplex PCR; in TCRdb, only in-frame clones are kept and a portion is missing. V and J calls and clone size are as listed in that table; D and trimming were resolved from the DNA. This sample carries approximately 140,000 clones, 79% of them seen once, and the ten largest clones take about 3.6%.

This clonotype was obtained from a man in his sixties with acute or convalescent COVID-19. Material: peripheral blood. The chain uses TRBV20-1 and TRBJ2-7, with D perhaps matching TRBD1 (6 bases). The chain's CDR3 is CSALQGYEQYF. CDR3 DNA: TGCAGTGCTTTACAGGGTTACGAGCAGTACTTC.